The 13 T cell receptor beta chains below come from one sample, sequenced in a study of CXCR3-negative and CXCR3-positive naive CD8 T cells. Study-wide points: Compared with CXCR3-negative naive cells, CXCR3-positive naive cells showed more hydrophobic TRB CDR3s.

Antigens of these TCRs are unknown. Each TRB cDNA library was prepared by 5' RACE (with UMI labels). Reprocessing the 5' RACE reads, TCRdb reports a single entry for every CDR3 protein and omits DNA. The sample features approximately 120,000 distinct CDR3 sequences, with around 0.36% in its top ten. The sequencing input was naive CXCR3+ CD8+ T cells from blood. As for subset: CD45RO-CCR7+CD27+CD95- naive CD8+ T cells expressing CXCR3 (TNR3+). The receptors come from a human donor in good health. Some clones in this sample may be carry-over from other donors' samples.

The chain has TRBV10-3 and TRBJ2-1. The CDR3 covers 14 residues. Germline CDR1 ENHRY, CDR2 SYGVKD. The chain's CDR3 is CAIRDWPSYNEQFF.

The chain links TRBV12-3 or TRBV12-4 to TRBJ2-3; there is no DNA to check the TCRdb D call of TRBD1. The CDR3 length is 14 residues. The chain's CDR3 is CASSPAGKTDTQYF.

The CDR3 region is CASSFQGRETQYF. V gene TRBV12-3 or TRBV12-4 combines with J gene TRBJ2-5; TCRdb picks TRBD1, but there is no DNA to check that call. CDR3 length: 13 residues.

The rearrangement uses TRBV19 and TRBJ2-1; TCRdb's D gene call, TRBD2, goes unchecked for lack of DNA. This CDR3 has 15 residues. Per germline, CDR1 LNHDA and CDR2 SQIVND (reference sequence). The CDR3 sequence: CASSIGLALGDEQFF.

The rearrangement links TRBV14 to TRBJ2-2; TCRdb proposes TRBD1, but this gene call is untestable without DNA. From germline, CDR1 is SGHDN and CDR2 FVKESK. The CDR3 totals 16 residues. This CDR3 is CASSQGRTPNTGELFF.

The chain recombines TRBV2 with TRBJ2-7; as DNA is missing, the TRBD1 call by TCRdb cannot be tested. Germline V lookup: CDR1 SNHLY, CDR2 FYNNEI. The CDR3 has 14 residues. CDR3 amino acids: CASSGAGGHHEQYF.

The J gene is TRBJ2-1, the V gene TRBV29-1. The V gene's germline CDR1 is SQVTM and CDR2 ANQGSEA. The CDR3 has 11 amino acids. The CDR3 sequence is CSVLDYNEQFF.

The V and J genes are TRBV29-1 and TRBJ2-7; TCRdb's D call, TRBD1, is unchecked because there is no DNA. The germline CDR1 and CDR2 sequences are SQVTM and ANQGSEA. The CDR3 is 14 amino acids. The CDR3 here is CSALSPDRDYEQYF.

The chain employs TRBV7-9 and TRBJ1-1. The germline V gene encodes CDR1 SEHNR and CDR2 FQNEAQ (reference sequence). The CDR3 spans 15 residues. CDR3 region: CASSLAIGRNTEAFF.

The chain links TRBV7-9 to TRBJ2-1; TCRdb outputs TRBD2, but without DNA this stays unchecked. This CDR3 has 20 residues. CDR1 is SEHNR, CDR2 FQNEAQ, per germline (reference sequence). CDR3 residues: CASSLAEGLAGGSSYNEQFF.

The chain combines TRBV6-5 with TRBJ2-7; TCRdb calls TRBD1, which cannot be checked without DNA. Germline V gives CDR1 MNHEY, CDR2 SVGAGI. The CDR3 spans 15 residues. CDR3 in amino acids: CASSYTETGGSEQYF.

The chain combines TRBV4-1 with TRBJ1-2; the TRBD1 assignment by TCRdb is unverifiable without DNA. Germline V CDR1 and CDR2: MGHRA, YSYEKL. The CDR3 totals 15 residues. The CDR3 loop is CASSQIAGWSYGYTF.

This rearrangement joins TRBV29-1 to TRBJ2-7; the D call from TCRdb, TRBD2, cannot be confirmed without DNA. Germline V gene data show CDR1 as SQVTM and CDR2 as ANQGSEA. The CDR3 has 14 amino acids. The CDR3 spells CSVLAEPYSYEQYF.